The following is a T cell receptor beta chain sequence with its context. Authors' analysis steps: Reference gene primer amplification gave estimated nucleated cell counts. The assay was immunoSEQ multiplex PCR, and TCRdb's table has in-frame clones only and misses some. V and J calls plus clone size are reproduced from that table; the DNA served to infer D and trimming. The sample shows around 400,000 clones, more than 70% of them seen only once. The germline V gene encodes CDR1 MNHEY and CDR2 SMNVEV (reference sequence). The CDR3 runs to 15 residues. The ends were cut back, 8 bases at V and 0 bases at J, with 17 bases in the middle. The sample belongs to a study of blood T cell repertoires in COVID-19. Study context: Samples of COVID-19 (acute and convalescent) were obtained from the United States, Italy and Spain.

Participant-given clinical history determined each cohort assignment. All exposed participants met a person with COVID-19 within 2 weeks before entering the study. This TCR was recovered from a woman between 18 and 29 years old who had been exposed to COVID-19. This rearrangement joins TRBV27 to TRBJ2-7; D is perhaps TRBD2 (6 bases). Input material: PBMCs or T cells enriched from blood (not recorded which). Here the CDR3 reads CASQVGGALSYEQYF. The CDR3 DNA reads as TGTGCCAGCCAGGTGGGCGGGGCCCTCTCCTACGAGCAGTACTTC.